These 22 T cell receptor beta chains came from one sample sequenced in a study of radiation and T cells in renal cell carcinoma. Here immunoSEQ multiplex PCR was the method, and the copy in TCRdb shows in-frame clones only, minus some. The table records roughly 120,000 clones, 75% to 85% of them present only once. Time point defined: blood 2 weeks post-SBRT. Treatment of the sample: 15 Gy SBRT to primary tumor, nephrectomy 4 weeks later. Sequenced material: blood, taken from a patient whose treatment included radiotherapy and nephrectomy. All receptors come from an older woman with renal cell carcinoma.

This clone was counted between two and nine times. V is TRBV5-8 and J is TRBJ2-2; perhaps D is TRBD1 or TRBD2 (5 bases each). The CDR3 is 13 amino acids. Germline CDR1 reads SGHTS; CDR2 reads YDEGEE. V lost 4 bases, J lost 7 bases, and 11 bases lay in between. CDR3 in amino acids: CASSGGIGGELFF. The CDR3 nucleotides are TGTGCCAGCAGCGGGGGTATCGGCGGGGAGCTGTTTTTT.

The V and J genes are TRBV10-3 and TRBJ1-2, with a weak D call TRBD1 (5 bases). The germline V gene has CDR1 ENHRY and CDR2 SYGVKD. The CDR3 runs 14 residues. The V end was cut by 8 bases, the J end by 6 bases, with 19 bases between. CDR3 sequence reads: CAIAPDTGLDGYTF. The DNA of the CDR3 is TGTGCCATCGCCCCGGACACAGGTCTCGATGGCTACACCTTC.

The rearrangement uses TRBV6-6 and TRBJ1-5; the match to TRBD1 covers 10 bases. Per germline, CDR1 MNHNY and CDR2 SVGAGI (reference sequence). The V gene end was trimmed by 7 bases and the J gene end by 2 bases; junction bases not matched to a gene: 5. The CDR3 has 15 residues. The CDR3 nucleotides read TGTGCCAGCACCGAGGGGACAGGGGGCAATCAGCCCCAGCATTTT. Translation: CASTEGTGGNQPQHF.

Notes on this clone: The sample contains more than one DNA sequence encoding this CDR3. The rearrangement links TRBV5-1 to TRBJ2-1, with 9 bases lining up with TRBD1. The germline V gene encodes CDR1 SGHRS and CDR2 YFSETQ. With V trimmed by 4 bases and J by 4 bases, 3 bases remained unmatched. The CDR3 contains 14 residues. CDR3 protein: CASSPGQGYNEQFF. CDR3 DNA: TGCGCCAGCAGCCCGGGACAGGGATACAATGAGCAGTTCTTC.

The rearrangement uses TRBV2 and TRBJ2-5; TRBD2 matches 8 bases. The CDR3 has 15 residues. Germline CDR1 reads SNHLY; CDR2 reads FYNNEI. V was clipped by 2 bases and J by 5 bases; unmatched bases: 7. The CDR3 protein is CASSEQRGPGETQYF. The CDR3 bases are TGTGCCAGCAGTGAACAGCGGGGGCCTGGGGAGACCCAGTACTTC.

This chain connects TRBV27 to TRBJ2-7; no clear D. The CDR3 runs to 14 residues. CDR1 and CDR2 from the germline V gene are MNHEY and SMNVEV (reference sequence). Trimming took off 3 bases at V and 3 bases at J, with 12 bases between the two ends. In nucleotides, the CDR3 is TGTGCCAGCAGTTTCGGCACCAACTACTACGAGCAGTACTTC. It is translated as CASSFGTNYYEQYF.

This clone has only one observation. The genes are TRBV28 and TRBJ2-3, with 11 bases fitting TRBD1. V lost 3 bases and J lost 3; bases outside the gene matches: 8. Germline V gene data show CDR1 as MDHEN and CDR2 as SYDVKM. The CDR3 is 17 residues long. The CDR3 bases are TGTGCCAGCAGTTTCCGGGACAGGGGGTTGTTAACAGATACGCAGTATTTT. This gives the protein CASSFRDRGLLTDTQYF.

V usage is TRBV5-5 and J usage is TRBJ1-1; D unresolved. The CDR3 totals 14 residues. V lost 4 bases and J lost 0, with 10 bases in between. Germline CDR1 is SGHKS and CDR2 is YYEKEE (reference sequence). CDR3 protein: CASSQAPLNTEAFF. The CDR3 nucleotides read TGTGCCAGCAGCCAAGCTCCGCTGAACACTGAAGCTTTCTTT.

The J gene is TRBJ2-5, the V gene TRBV7-6; the D is unclear. Germline V gives CDR1 SGHVS, CDR2 FNYEAQ. The V end was cut by 4 bases, the J end by 5 bases, with 11 bases between. CDR3 length: 13 residues. CDR3 coding DNA: TGTGCCAGCAGCTCGACCCTAGGGGAGACCCAGTACTTC. As protein: CASSSTLGETQYF.

The chain joins TRBV15 to TRBJ1-2; weak D call: TRBD1 (6 bases). From germline, CDR1 is LNHNV and CDR2 YYDKDF (reference sequence). The CDR3 has 13 residues. V lost 1 base and J 4 bases, leaving 7 bases between the germline ends. The CDR3 nucleotides read TGTGCCACCAGCAGAGCGGACAGCTATGGCTACACCTTC. This gives the protein CATSRADSYGYTF.

This chain joins TRBV7-9 and TRBJ2-5; D remains unclear. In germline, CDR1 is SEHNR, CDR2 FQNEAQ (reference sequence). The V end was cut by 7 bases, the J end by 2 bases, with 20 bases between. The CDR3 is 16 amino acids. DNA for the CDR3: TGTGCCAGCACCTTCGGCGGCTCCTCTGGACAAGAGACCCAGTACTTC. Amino acid sequence: CASTFGGSSGQETQYF.

The V gene is TRBV27, the J gene TRBJ1-1; D not certain. Trimming cost V 4 bases and J 1 base, with 16 bases left between them. Per germline, CDR1 MNHEY and CDR2 SMNVEV (reference sequence). CDR3 length: 16 amino acids. The CDR3 region has the DNA TGTGCCAGCAGTTCGCCTACCGGACGGGGGAACACTGAAGCTTTCTTT. It codes for CASSSPTGRGNTEAFF.

This clone was seen only a few times. V usage is TRBV28 and J usage is TRBJ1-2; D remains unclear. The CDR3 spans 16 residues. Germline V gives CDR1 MDHEN, CDR2 SYDVKM. Trimming took 1 base from V and 4 from J, leaving 16 bases between them. The CDR3 is CASSLFAKAGAYGYTF. CDR3 DNA sequence: TGTGCCAGCAGTTTATTCGCAAAGGCAGGCGCCTATGGCTACACCTTC.

The chain combines TRBV19 with TRBJ2-5, with a weak D call TRBD2 (6 bases). Germline CDR1 reads LNHDA; CDR2 reads SQIVND (reference sequence). This CDR3 spans 14 amino acids. Trimming removed 6 bases from V and 4 bases from J, with 15 bases in between. The CDR3 sequence is CASRRAQAGETQYF. The CDR3 DNA reads TGTGCCAGTAGAAGGGCCCAAGCGGGAGAGACCCAGTACTTC.

A few counts support this clone. A single base separates this from a much larger clone, so it may be a read error. The CDR3 region has the DNA TGTGCCAGCAGCTTAGTCCACACTGAAGCTTTCTTT. Protein: CASSLVHTEAFF. V gene TRBV7-8 combines with J gene TRBJ1-1, with D uncertain. Trimming removed 1 base at V and 3 bases at J, with 3 bases between. The CDR3 has 12 amino acids. Germline V gene lookup returns CDR1 SGHVS and CDR2 FQNEAQ.

This clone came up many times. The chain recombines TRBV4-1 with TRBJ2-2; the D is unclear. Trimming left V 4 bases short and J 5 bases short, with 5 bases between. Germline V gene lookup returns CDR1 MGHRA and CDR2 YSYEKL. The CDR3 covers 12 residues. The CDR3 region is CASSPFTGELFF. In DNA, the CDR3 is TGCGCCAGCAGCCCGTTTACCGGGGAGCTGTTTTTT.

The rearrangement uses TRBV5-1 and TRBJ2-5; D gene unclear. The CDR3 covers 15 residues. V was clipped by 4 bases and J by 2 bases, with 15 bases between them. Germline CDR1 SGHRS, CDR2 YFSETQ. The DNA of the CDR3 is TGCGCCAGCAGCCCTGGGCAAAGCATTCAAGAGACCCAGTACTTC. It translates to CASSPGQSIQETQYF.

The chain has TRBV18 and TRBJ2-7; D remains ambiguous. The germline V and J ends were trimmed by 4 bases and 3 bases, with 7 bases remaining between them. The germline CDR1 and CDR2 sequences are KGHSH and LQKENI. The CDR3 spans 12 residues. CDR3 loop: CASSHDDYEQYF. CDR3 DNA: TGTGCCAGCTCACACGACGACTACGAGCAGTACTTC. Full variable domain (remainder filled in from reference TRBV18 and TRBJ2-7): NAGVMQNPRHLVRRRGQEARLRCSPMKGHSHVYWYRQLPEEGLKFMVYLQKENIIDESGMPKERFSAEFPKEGPSILRIQQVVRGDSAAYFCASSHDDYEQYFGPGTRLTVT.

The chain recombines TRBV27 with TRBJ1-2; 7 bases fit TRBD1. The V gene end was trimmed by 1 base and the J gene end by 6 bases; junction bases not matched to a gene: 20. The CDR3 is made up of 19 amino acids. CDR1 is MNHEY and CDR2 is SMNVEV in the germline V gene (reference sequence). The CDR3 region is CASSLFPGLTGTEPDGYTF. CDR3 DNA: TGTGCCAGCAGTTTATTCCCCGGACTCACAGGGACAGAGCCTGATGGCTACACCTTC.

The gene calls are TRBV5-1 and TRBJ1-1; 8 nucleotides line up with TRBD1. V shed 7 bases, J shed 11 bases, and the junction held 22 bases outside the gene matches. CDR1 is SGHRS, CDR2 YFSETQ, per germline. The CDR3 covers 16 residues. CDR3 bases: TGCGCCAGCTACCCTGCCGCCGGGACAGGTCTTTTTAGGGCTTTCTTT. Translation: CASYPAAGTGLFRAFF.

V and J are TRBV2 and TRBJ2-1; the D gene is possibly TRBD1 (5 bases). This CDR3 region has 14 residues. CDR1 is SNHLY, CDR2 FYNNEI, per germline. V was shortened by 4 bases and J by 8 bases, with 15 bases between the two germline ends. The CDR3 DNA reads as TGTGCCAGCAGTGGGAAGGGGTCTCTCTATGAGCAGTTCTTC. Protein: CASSGKGSLYEQFF.

The chain couples TRBV5-1 to TRBJ1-5; maybe TRBD1 (5 bases). The germline gives CDR1 SGHRS, CDR2 YFSETQ. Trimming shortened V by 0 bases and J by 6 bases, and 13 bases separated the two germline ends. The CDR3 consists of 15 residues. The CDR3 DNA reads as TGCGCCAGCAGCTTGGGAGACAGTATGTCTCAGCCCCAGCATTTT. Its translation is CASSLGDSMSQPQHF.